The clone carrying this T cell receptor (beta chain) turned up a few times. Assay used: immunoSEQ multiplex PCR; TCRdb lists only in-frame clones, some missing. The profile covers 150,000 to 200,000 clones, with roughly 82% appearing a single time and 13% to 15% taken by the ten largest. The participants were between about 18 and 100 years old and came from some 23 US areas. Each recovered donor of Cohort 3 presented with two negative PCRs, clearance, or symptom resolution. V was shortened by 2 bases and J by 3 bases, with 8 bases between the two germline ends. The CDR3 sequence is 14 residues long. Looked up from germline, CDR1 is KGHSH and CDR2 is LQKENI. The record originates from a study of blood T cell repertoires in COVID-19. Study summary: Italy, Spain and the United States were the sources of the convalescent and acute COVID-19 samples. Sample material is recorded as cDNA or gDNA derived from T cells, B-cell-depleted T cells, or PBMCs.

The sequence derives from a man in his fifties who had recovered from COVID-19. The sequencing sample was made of PBMCs or T cells enriched from blood (not recorded which). The chain employs TRBV18 and TRBJ1-5; tentative D call: TRBD1 (6 bases). CDR3 nucleotides: TGTGCCAGCTCACCAGGACAGCCCAATCAGCCCCAGCATTTT. This translates into CASSPGQPNQPQHF.